Given below is one TCR beta chain in context. These data are taken from a study of technical replicates of blood from several donors. Assay used: immunoSEQ multiplex PCR; TCRdb lists only in-frame clones, some missing. The sample yields about 59,000 clones, 93% seen once. This CDR3 has 16 residues. The J segment lost 1 base and the V segment lost 6 bases, leaving 3 bases of the junction unmatched. Germline V gene lookup returns CDR1 LNHDA and CDR2 SQIVND (reference sequence). The chain has TRBV19 and TRBJ2-3, with 14 bases matching TRBD2. This TCR was sampled from a human donor in good health. Some clones in this sample may be carry-over from other donors' samples. Sequencing input: PBMCs. The CDR3 coding sequence is TGTGCCAGTAGCCGACTAGCGGGGGGGGGCACAGATACGCAGTATTTT. It encodes CASSRLAGGGTDTQYF. Full variable domain (remainder filled in from reference TRBV19 and TRBJ2-3): DGGITQSPKYLFRKEGQNVTLSCEQNLNHDAMYWYRQDPGQGLRLIYYSQIVNDFQKGDIAEGYSVSREKKESFPLTVTSAQKNPTAFYLCASSRLAGGGTDTQYFGPGTRLTVL.